The clone carrying this T cell receptor (beta chain) was counted a single time. The antigen remains undetermined. Trimming cost V 6 bases and J 2 bases; bases outside gene matches: 4. Germline-derived CDR1 and CDR2 are MNHNS and SASEGT. The length of the CDR3 is 14 residues. Clones were read by immunoSEQ multiplex PCR, and TCRdb kept only the in-frame ones, dropping some. Here the sample spans about 35,000 clones, around 80% being singletons. This entry belongs to a study of OX40 agonist ivuxolimab in advanced cancers. Study findings and constraints: CD8+ T cells showed, on average, more clonal expansion than CD4+ cells. Expanded peripheral T cells had an undetermined antigen specificity.

The sequence was obtained from an adult with an advanced solid tumor such as melanoma, head and neck, liver or kidney cancer. Source: CD4+ or CD8+ T cells sorted from blood, taken in a trial of the OX40 agonist ivuxolimab. V gene TRBV6-1 combines with J gene TRBJ2-5; 9 nucleotides agree with TRBD2. In DNA form, the CDR3 reads TGTGCCAGCAGAGCGGGGGGTCTACAAGAGACCCAGTACTTC. Protein sequence: CASRAGGLQETQYF.